This entry features one T cell receptor beta chain sequence. What this receptor recognizes is not known. Per-base qualities were not stored, and no clone one base away is much larger. TCRbeta CDR3 regions were amplified from genomic DNA using the immunoSEQ Assay, a bias-controlled multiplex PCR. Regarding the original processing steps: Nucleated cell counts per sample were estimated from amplification of reference gene primers within the assay. To quantify the absolute abundance of each unique TCRbeta CDR3 rearrangement, sequence reads were collapsed and filtered. Productive Simpson clonality was computed per sample as the square root of Simpson's diversity index over productive rearrangements. Sourced from immuneACCESS, this table was stored by TCRdb with only in-frame sequences that have V and J called. A share of the clones is absent; for the studies checked, an unresolved V gene accounts for under half, and the remainder has no known explanation. That table gives V, J and clone size, and the DNA gave D and trimming. The sample includes some 150,000 clones, with over 75% observed a single time. The ten largest clones take up just under 3% of the sample.

As encoded in the germline V gene, CDR1 is SGHNT while CDR2 is YENEEA. Including cysteine and phenylalanine, the CDR3 has 16 amino acids. The read is trimmed to its CDR3 DNA, 48 bases read in frame from base 1. Trimming removed 5 bases from V and 2 bases from J, leaving 15 bases between the germline ends. These data belong to a study of blood T cell repertoires in COVID-19 (dated by TCRdb to about 2020). For the wider study: The collaborator samples originated in the United States, Italy and Spain and spanned the acute and convalescent phases of COVID-19. The material from the prospective study consisted of cDNA or gDNA derived from T cells, B-cell-depleted T cells, or PBMCs. Deeply sampled blood TCRbeta repertoires from subjects exposed to, actively infected with, or recovered from COVID-19 were included in the dataset. A freely available public database, intended as a resource for researchers studying the immune response to SARS-CoV-2, is where the repertoires were released. Samples came from the ongoing ImmuneRACE study (first 160 participants) plus 1,254 subjects from 6 global collaborators. A de-identified subject ID, COVID-19 status, age in years and sex were almost always included in the sample metadata. Where HLA class I and class II types were available, the types were taken from metadata supplied by the sample provider, not from assay-based typing. Summary of the overall study and its limitations: The quantity of clinical and demographic metadata differed by source and by participant and was supplied without curation.

Collaborating institutions collected whole blood in K2EDTA tubes following their own protocols. For TCRbeta analysis, collaborators shipped samples in one of three forms: frozen whole blood, isolated PBMCs, or DNA extracted from either of those sample types. The sequence was collected from a man aged 50-59 years with acute or convalescent COVID-19. The sequencing input was peripheral blood. The V gene is TRBV11-3 and the J gene is TRBJ2-2; TRBD2 might be the D gene, on 5 matching bases. CDR3 sequence: CASSPITGINTGELFF. Read as DNA, the sequence is TGTGCCAGCAGCCCGATCACCGGGATAAACACCGGGGAGCTGTTTTTT.